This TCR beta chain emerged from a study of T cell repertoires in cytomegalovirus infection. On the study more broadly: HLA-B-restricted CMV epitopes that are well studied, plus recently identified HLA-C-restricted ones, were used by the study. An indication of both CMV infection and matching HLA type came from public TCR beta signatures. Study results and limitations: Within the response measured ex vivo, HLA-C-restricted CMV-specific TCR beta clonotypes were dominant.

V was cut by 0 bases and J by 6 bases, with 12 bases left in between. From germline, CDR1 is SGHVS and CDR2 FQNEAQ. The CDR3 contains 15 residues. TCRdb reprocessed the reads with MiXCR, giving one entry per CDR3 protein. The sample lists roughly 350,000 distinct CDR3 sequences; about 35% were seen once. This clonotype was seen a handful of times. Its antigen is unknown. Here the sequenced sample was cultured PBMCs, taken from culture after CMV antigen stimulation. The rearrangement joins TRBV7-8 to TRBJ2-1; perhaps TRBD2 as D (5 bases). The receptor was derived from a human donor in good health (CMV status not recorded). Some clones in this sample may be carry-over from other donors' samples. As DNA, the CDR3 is TGTGCCAGCAGCTTAGCACCGACTATTCTCAATGAGCAGTTCTTC. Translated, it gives CASSLAPTILNEQFF.